This is a list of T cell receptor beta chains from one sample in a study of early T cells in non-severe SARS-CoV-2 infection. TCRdb re-derived calls from the 5' RACE reads in MiXCR, one entry per CDR3 protein. The sample yields about 58,000 distinct CDR3 sequences, 9.5% to 15% seen once. Sequenced material: whole blood. The receptors come from an adult who was a healthcare worker with PCR-confirmed SARS-CoV-2 infection or an uninfected control (not recorded which). Each CDR3 is given with its conserved first and last residue.

TRBV9	TRBJ1-2	14	CASSLGTGGYGYTF
TRBV19	TRBJ1-5	17	CASSSAVGRGNNQPQHF
TRBV11-2	TRBJ2-5	16	CASSLEPGLYQETQYF
TRBV7-9	TRBJ1-2	15	CASSLARTEIYGYTF
TRBV28	TRBJ1-1	12	CASSHSGTRAFF
TRBV7-2	TRBJ2-1	17	CASSLSGLAGPYNEQFF
TRBV6-6	TRBJ2-7	14	CASNLNYGIYEQYF
TRBV7-2	TRBJ2-2	17	CASSLDPGLAYFGELFF
TRBV20-1	TRBJ1-5	14	CSATDVIGNQPQHF
TRBV20-1	TRBJ2-4	14	CSARKDQAKNIQYF
TRBV28	TRBJ2-1	11	CASRTGHEQFF
TRBV12-3/TRBV12-4	TRBJ1-4	14	CASSLGRGNEKLFF
TRBV7-9	TRBJ1-1	18	CASSLGTVRGRGKPEAFF
TRBV28	TRBJ1-2	14	CASSLSDRLYGYTF
TRBV3-1	TRBJ2-7	14	CASSQGGIGYEQYF
TRBV28	TRBJ1-5	15	CASSLAGGGNQPQHF
TRBV12-3/TRBV12-4	TRBJ2-7	13	CASSSTIPYEQYF
TRBV18	TRBJ2-3	12	CASSTSTDTQYF
TRBV7-2	TRBJ2-7	12	CASSQSNYEQYF
TRBV30	TRBJ2-1	14	CAWSGTAIYNEQFF
TRBV3-1	TRBJ2-7	16	CASSHDTGTYFYEQYF
TRBV29-1	TRBJ2-3	10	CSVATDTQYF
TRBV7-9	TRBJ2-5	12	CAIVRDKETQYF
TRBV7-9	TRBJ2-1	15	CASSFIGQGPNEQFF
TRBV7-2	TRBJ2-1	17	CASSQRSSGRVYNEQFF
TRBV5-1	TRBJ2-3	13	CASRTGGIDTQYF
TRBV5-1	TRBJ2-3	14	CASSEGRGTDTQYF
TRBV25-1	TRBJ2-7	16	CASSDNRHRSSYEQYF
TRBV9	TRBJ1-2	12	CASSVGYDGYTF
TRBV7-9	TRBJ1-4	11	CASSNGEKLFF
TRBV6-4	TRBJ2-3	14	CASSDTGTSDTQYF
TRBV10-2	TRBJ2-1	13	CASSVVSYNEQFF
TRBV10-2	TRBJ2-7	14	CASSEPGAPREQYF
TRBV5-1	.	16	CASSREPGRSYNEQYF
TRBV10-2	TRBJ1-6	16	CASSDWLSSYNSPLHF
TRBV29-1	TRBJ2-1	12	CSPNGRGYEQFF
TRBV7-6	TRBJ2-3	14	CASSSYVGVDTQYF
TRBV4-2	TRBJ2-5	16	CASAPTSGRGQETQYF
TRBV12-3/TRBV12-4	TRBJ2-3	14	CASRQTGGPDTQYF
TRBV19	TRBJ2-5	15	CASSPNSGSPETQYF
TRBV28	TRBJ1-5	16	CASSSLRTGSWQPQHF
TRBV6-6	TRBJ2-1	15	CASSPRDRGYNEQFF
TRBV20-1	TRBJ1-1	12	CSAAQGDTEAFF
TRBV11-2	TRBJ1-1	15	CASSLSGTGRTEAFF
TRBV28	TRBJ2-2	16	CASSPAAAGSTGELFF
TRBV6-6	TRBJ1-4	13	CASTQTGREKLFF
TRBV29-1	TRBJ1-1	11	CSANIGTEAFF
TRBV29-1	TRBJ1-2	15	CSVYEPLTGNAGYTF
TRBV4-1	TRBJ2-5	14	CASSQVGELETQYF
TRBV29-1	TRBJ2-3	14	CSEGGGRSTDTQYF
TRBV7-2	TRBJ2-7	15	CASSFRTGGSYEQYF
TRBV27	TRBJ2-7	15	CASSGPGRLPYEQYF
TRBV20-1	TRBJ2-1	16	CSARKLAGLSYNEQFF